This T cell receptor (beta chain) comes out of a study of blood T cell repertoires in COVID-19. The method was immunoSEQ multiplex PCR; TCRdb's version includes in-frame clones alone and lacks a portion of them. The table has over 70,000 clones, approximately 83% seen once; the top ten hold 28%. Trimming cost V 5 bases and J 4 bases; bases outside gene matches: 14. The CDR3 totals 16 residues. CDR1 and CDR2 from the germline V gene are LNHNV and YYDKDF (reference sequence). The sequence derives from a human donor in a cohort sampled during active COVID-19. Material for sequencing was peripheral blood. This chain connects TRBV15 to TRBJ2-7, with 7 bases fitting TRBD2. The CDR3: CATSGRWGGFGYEQYF. The CDR3 bases are TGTGCCACCAGCGGTCGATGGGGGGGGTTTGGGTACGAGCAGTACTTC.